This record looks at one T cell receptor beta chain sequence and its context. Its specificity is unknown. The entry originates in a study of long-term antiretroviral therapy in people with HIV. The V gene lost 4 bases and the J gene lost 4 bases, with 22 bases spanning the gap. Germline V gene data show CDR1 as SGHVS and CDR2 as FNYEAQ. This CDR3 comprises 17 residues. No fewer than two post-ART and no fewer than one pre-ART PBMC samples existed for each donor. Researchers report immunoSEQ v3.0 was run at survey level. Produced via immunoSEQ multiplex PCR; TCRdb's table is partial and in-frame only. The sample has around 21,000 clones; approximately 80% are singletons. Notes on the study in general: Clones with expansion before ART led the repertoire at all time points. Controls exceeded HIV repertoires in CDR3 length range.

The sequence came from a man between 40 and 49 years old with HIV. This specimen consisted of unsorted PBMCs, obtained 0.1 years before starting antiretroviral therapy. The chain has TRBV7-6 and TRBJ2-5, with D maybe TRBD1 (6 bases). The chain's CDR3 is CASSSLPPRGDAETQYF. CDR3 in DNA: TGTGCCAGCAGCTCCCTACCCCCCAGGGGAGACGCAGAGACCCAGTACTTC.